This T cell receptor beta chain was captured by sequencing in a study of beta chain features in type 1 diabetes. Findings and limits, study-wide: Possible PCR preference for shorter templates applied equally to patients and controls.

This clone was counted only a few times. Its target is not known. Sequencing targeted expressed TCRB transcripts, as all isolated RNA had been reverse transcribed. Some clones are missing from TCRdb's copy, which holds only in-frame ones; the method was immunoSEQ multiplex PCR. The sample shows approximately 150,000 clones, 10% of them seen only once. This CDR3 comprises 14 residues. Trimming cost V 7 bases and J 4 bases, with 11 bases left between them. Germline V gene sequence: CDR1 SNHLY, CDR2 FYNNEI. The V and J genes are TRBV2 and TRBJ1-6; perhaps TRBD1 as D (6 bases). The receptor was isolated from a man aged 18 to 30 in good health. Sequencing was done on a sample of naive CD4+ T cells from blood. CDR3 coding DNA: TGTGCCAGCATCGGGACAATGTATAATTCACCCCTCCACTTT. Translation gives CASIGTMYNSPLHF.